Here is one T cell receptor (beta chain) with its context. Its antigen is unknown. One entry per CDR3 protein results from TCRdb running MiXCR on the RT-PCR reads. The sample has about 830,000 distinct CDR3 sequences; around 20% are singletons. The sample is drawn from a study of response to subunit inactivated influenza vaccine. Study observations and caveats: Authors suggested few new T cells are recruited by each seasonal influenza vaccination.

V dropped 5 bases and J dropped 6 bases, with 10 bases sitting between them. This CDR3 has 13 residues. Germline values: CDR1 SGHTA, CDR2 FQGTGA. The sequence was obtained from a man aged 45-65 years who received an inactivated influenza vaccine. This chain uses TRBV7-3 with TRBJ2-2; D perhaps matches TRBD2 (5 bases). The sequencing used PBMCs from blood, collected 4 to 6 days after vaccination. The CDR3 bases are TGTGCCAGCAGCGAGGGTTTGGCCGGGGAGCTGTTTTTT. It codes for CASSEGLAGELFF.